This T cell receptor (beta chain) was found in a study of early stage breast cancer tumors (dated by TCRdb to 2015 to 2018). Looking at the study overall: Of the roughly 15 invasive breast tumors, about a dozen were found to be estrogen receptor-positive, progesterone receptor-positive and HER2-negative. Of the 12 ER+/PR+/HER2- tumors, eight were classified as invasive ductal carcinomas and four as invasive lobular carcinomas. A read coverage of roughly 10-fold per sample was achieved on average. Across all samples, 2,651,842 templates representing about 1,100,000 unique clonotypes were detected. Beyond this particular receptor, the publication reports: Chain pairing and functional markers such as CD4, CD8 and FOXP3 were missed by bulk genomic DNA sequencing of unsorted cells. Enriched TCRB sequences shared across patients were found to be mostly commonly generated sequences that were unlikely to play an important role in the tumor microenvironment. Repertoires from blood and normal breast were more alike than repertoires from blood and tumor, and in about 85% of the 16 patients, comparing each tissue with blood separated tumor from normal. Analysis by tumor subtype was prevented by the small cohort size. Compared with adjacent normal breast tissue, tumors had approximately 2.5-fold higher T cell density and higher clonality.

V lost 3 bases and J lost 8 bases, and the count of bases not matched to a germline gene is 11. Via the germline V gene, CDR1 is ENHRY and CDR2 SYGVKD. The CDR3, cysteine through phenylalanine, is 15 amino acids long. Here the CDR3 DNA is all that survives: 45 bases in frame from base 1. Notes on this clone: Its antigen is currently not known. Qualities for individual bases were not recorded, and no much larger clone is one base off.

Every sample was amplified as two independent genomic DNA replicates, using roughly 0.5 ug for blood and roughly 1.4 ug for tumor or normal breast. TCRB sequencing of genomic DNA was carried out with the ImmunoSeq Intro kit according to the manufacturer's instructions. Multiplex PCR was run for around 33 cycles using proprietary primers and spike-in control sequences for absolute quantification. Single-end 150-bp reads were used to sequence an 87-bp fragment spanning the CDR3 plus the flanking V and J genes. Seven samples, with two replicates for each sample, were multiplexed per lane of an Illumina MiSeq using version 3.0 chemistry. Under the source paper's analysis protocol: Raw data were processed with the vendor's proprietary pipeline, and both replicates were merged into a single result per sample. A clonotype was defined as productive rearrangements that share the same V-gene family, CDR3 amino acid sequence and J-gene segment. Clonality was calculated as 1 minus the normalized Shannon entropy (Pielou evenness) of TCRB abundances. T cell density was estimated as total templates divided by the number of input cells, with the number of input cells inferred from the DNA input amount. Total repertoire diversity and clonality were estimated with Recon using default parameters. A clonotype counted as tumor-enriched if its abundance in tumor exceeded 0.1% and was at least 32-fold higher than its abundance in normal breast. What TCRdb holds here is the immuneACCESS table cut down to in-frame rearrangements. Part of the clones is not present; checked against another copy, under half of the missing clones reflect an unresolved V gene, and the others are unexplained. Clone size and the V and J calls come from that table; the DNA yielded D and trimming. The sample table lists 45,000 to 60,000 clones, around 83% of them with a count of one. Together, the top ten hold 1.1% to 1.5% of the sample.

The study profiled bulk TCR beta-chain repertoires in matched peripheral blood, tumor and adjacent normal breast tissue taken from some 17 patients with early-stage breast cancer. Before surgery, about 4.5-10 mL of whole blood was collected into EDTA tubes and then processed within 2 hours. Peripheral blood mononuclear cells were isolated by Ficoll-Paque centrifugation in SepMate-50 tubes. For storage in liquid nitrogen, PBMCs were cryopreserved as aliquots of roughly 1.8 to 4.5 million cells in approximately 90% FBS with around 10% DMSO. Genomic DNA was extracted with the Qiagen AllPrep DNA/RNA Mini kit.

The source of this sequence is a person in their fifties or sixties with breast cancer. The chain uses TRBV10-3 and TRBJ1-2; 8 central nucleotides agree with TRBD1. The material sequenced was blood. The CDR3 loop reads CAISEGGQVRGGYTF. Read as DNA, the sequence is TGTGCCATCAGTGAAGGGGGACAGGTCCGGGGCGGCTACACCTTC.